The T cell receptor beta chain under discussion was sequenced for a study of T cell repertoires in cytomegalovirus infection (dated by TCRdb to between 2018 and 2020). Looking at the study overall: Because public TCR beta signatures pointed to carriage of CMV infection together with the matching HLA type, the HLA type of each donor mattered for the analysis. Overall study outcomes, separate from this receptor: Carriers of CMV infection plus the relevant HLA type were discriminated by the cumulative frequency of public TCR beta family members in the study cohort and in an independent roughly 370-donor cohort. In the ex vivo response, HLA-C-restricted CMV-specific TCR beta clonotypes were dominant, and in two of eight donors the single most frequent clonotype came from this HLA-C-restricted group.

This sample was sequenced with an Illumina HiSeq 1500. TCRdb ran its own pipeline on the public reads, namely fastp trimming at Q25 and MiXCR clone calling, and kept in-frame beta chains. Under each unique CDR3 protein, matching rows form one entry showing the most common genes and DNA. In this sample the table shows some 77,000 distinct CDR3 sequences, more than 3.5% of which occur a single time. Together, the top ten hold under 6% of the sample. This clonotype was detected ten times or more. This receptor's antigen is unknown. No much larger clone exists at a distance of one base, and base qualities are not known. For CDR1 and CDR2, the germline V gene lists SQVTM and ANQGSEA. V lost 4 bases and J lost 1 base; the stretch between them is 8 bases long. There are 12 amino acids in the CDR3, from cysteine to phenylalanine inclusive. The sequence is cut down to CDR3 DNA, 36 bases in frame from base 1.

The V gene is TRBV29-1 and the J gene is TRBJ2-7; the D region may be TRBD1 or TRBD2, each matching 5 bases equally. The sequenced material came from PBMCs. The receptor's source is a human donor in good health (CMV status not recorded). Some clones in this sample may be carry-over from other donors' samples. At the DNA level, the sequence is TGCAGCGTTGCGGGGCCGTCCTACGAGCAGTACTTC. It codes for CSVAGPSYEQYF.